Each of the 18 T cell receptor beta chains below was sequenced from the same sample in a study of blood T cell repertoires in COVID-19. The table came from immunoSEQ multiplex PCR; TCRdb's copy has only in-frame clones and leaves some out. The sample lists roughly 84,000 clones; roughly 80% were seen once. The source material was peripheral blood. Receptors were obtained from a woman in her forties with active or convalescent COVID-19.

This sequence joins TRBV6-2 or TRBV6-3 and TRBJ2-1; D uncertain. This CDR3 comprises 15 residues. V lost 2 bases, J lost 3 bases, and 11 bases lay in between. The germline gives CDR1 MNHEY, CDR2 SVGEGT. The CDR3 loop reads CASSYVVLSYNEQFF. Written as DNA, the CDR3 is TGTGCCAGCAGTTACGTGGTCCTTAGCTACAATGAGCAGTTCTTC.

This clone appeared once. This CDR3 reads CASSMRLAGGEQYF. The CDR3 DNA reads as TGCGCCAGCAGCATGCGTCTAGCGGGAGGCGAGCAGTACTTC. The chain links TRBV5-1 to TRBJ2-7; 11 positions agree with TRBD2. The V segment lost 4 bases and the J segment 6 bases; nucleotides outside the gene matches: 6. The CDR3 covers 14 residues. CDR1 and CDR2 from the germline V gene are SGHRS and YFSETQ.

The chain links TRBV28 to TRBJ1-4; D may be TRBD1 (6 bases). The CDR3 extends over 15 amino acids. Germline CDR1 MDHEN, CDR2 SYDVKM. Trimming left V 7 bases short and J 0 bases short, with 12 bases between. The CDR3 bases are TGTGCCAGCACTGGGGGCGGCCCAACTAATGAAAAACTGTTTTTT. This translates into CASTGGGPTNEKLFF.

The table lists this clone with a few counts. The J gene is TRBJ1-4, the V gene TRBV4-1, with D tentatively TRBD1 (5 bases). CDR3 length: 14 amino acids. Trimming cost V 1 base and J 7 bases, with 10 bases left between them. Germline V gene sequence: CDR1 MGHRA, CDR2 YSYEKL. The DNA for the CDR3 is TGCGCCAGCAGCCAAGCGGCAGGGATTGAAAAACTGTTTTTT. Translated, it gives CASSQAAGIEKLFF.

This clone was seen just once. This chain links TRBV7-8 with TRBJ1-4; D perhaps matches TRBD1 (5 bases). Deletions cut 1 base from V and 0 bases from J, with 15 bases between. The length of the CDR3 is 18 residues. In germline, CDR1 is SGHVS, CDR2 FQNEAQ. CDR3 sequence (DNA): TGTGCCAGCAGCTTAGACCGCACAGGCAATCCAACTAATGAAAAACTGTTTTTT. Translation: CASSLDRTGNPTNEKLFF.

This chain connects TRBV28 to TRBJ1-1, with 7 positions matching TRBD1. CDR1 is MDHEN, CDR2 SYDVKM, per germline. Trimming took 6 bases from V and 10 from J; bases not matched to a gene: 5. This CDR3 has 11 residues. For the CDR3, the DNA is TGTGCCAGCAGCAGGGGGTTGGGAGCTTTCTTT. Translated, it gives CASSRGLGAFF. Filled out from reference TRBV28 and TRBJ1-1, the complete variable domain reads DVKVTQSSRYLVKRTGEKVFLECVQDMDHENMFWYRQDPGLGLRLIYFSYDVKMKEKGDIPEGYSVSREKKERFSLILESASTNQTSMYLCASSRGLGAFFGQGTRLTVV.

This clone was seen only a few times. The chain couples TRBV7-9 to TRBJ1-1, with D perhaps matching TRBD1 (6 bases). CDR1 and CDR2 (germline): SEHNR, FQNEAQ (reference sequence). The germline V and J ends were trimmed by 6 bases and 5 bases, with 16 bases remaining between them. CDR3 length equals 14 residues. Here the CDR3 reads CASRGIQGWTEAFF. As DNA, the CDR3 is TGTGCCAGCAGGGGAATACAGGGATGGACTGAAGCTTTCTTT.

The V call is TRBV18, the J call TRBJ2-7; 8 nucleotides align to TRBD1. Germline V lookup: CDR1 KGHSH, CDR2 LQKENI. This CDR3 region has 14 residues. The V segment lost 5 bases and the J segment 2 bases; nucleotides outside the gene matches: 5. CDR3 amino acids: CASSKSDRAYEQYF. The DNA for the CDR3 is TGTGCCAGCTCAAAGTCGGACAGGGCCTACGAGCAGTACTTC.

The V gene is TRBV7-9, the J gene TRBJ1-5; 9 positions match TRBD1. The ends lost 4 bases at V and 6 bases at J; junction bases unmatched: 7. Germline V gene sequence: CDR1 SEHNR, CDR2 FQNEAQ (reference sequence). CDR3 size: 15 residues. CDR3 residues: CASSSGTGNIQPQHF. The CDR3 region has the DNA TGTGCCAGCAGCTCCGGGACAGGGAATATTCAGCCCCAGCATTTT. Supplemented by reference TRBV7-9 and TRBJ1-5, the full variable domain reads DTGVSQNPRHKITKRGQNVTFRCDPISEHNRLYWYRQTLGQGPEFLTYFQNEAQLEKSRLLSDRFSAERPKGSFSTLEIQRTEQGDSAMYLCASSSGTGNIQPQHFGDGTRLSIL.

The V call is TRBV3-1 (or the pseudogene TRBV3-2), the J call TRBJ2-1; no firm D call. Germline V CDR1 and CDR2: LGHDT, YNNKEL (reference sequence). Trimming stripped 5 bases from V and 10 bases from J, with 18 bases between. CDR3 size: 14 residues. The chain's CDR3 is CASSFQRGAREQFF. CDR3 DNA: TGTGCCAGCAGCTTCCAGAGAGGAGCGCGGGAGCAGTTCTTC.

Here the CDR3 reads CASSYSRQGGSNEQYF. CDR3 DNA: TGTGCCAGCAGTTACTCGAGACAGGGGGGGTCTAACGAGCAGTACTTC. The rearrangement uses TRBV6-6 and TRBJ2-7; 9 nucleotides agree with TRBD1. CDR3 length: 16 amino acids. The V and J ends lost 0 bases and 5 bases, in that order; junction bases with no gene match: 8. Germline CDR1 reads MNHNY; CDR2 reads SVGAGI (reference sequence).

The rearrangement uses TRBV27 and TRBJ2-4, with 7 bases matching TRBD1. CDR3 size: 13 residues. Germline values: CDR1 MNHEY, CDR2 SMNVEV (reference sequence). V dropped 2 bases and J dropped 9; count of bases not matched to a gene: 4. The CDR3 nucleotides are TGTGCCAGCAGTTTAGTTTCAGGGGGCATTCAGTACTTC. As protein: CASSLVSGGIQYF.

The chain carries TRBV7-8 and TRBJ2-2; possible D gene TRBD1, 6 bases. V was cut by 6 bases and J by 6 bases, with 11 bases left in between. Per the germline V gene, CDR1 is SGHVS and CDR2 is FQNEAQ. CDR3 size: 13 residues. CDR3 nucleotides: TGTGCCAGCAGGCGATCAGGGGCCGGGGAGCTGTTTTTT. Residues: CASRRSGAGELFF.

The chain joins TRBV5-4 to TRBJ1-5; TRBD1 agrees at 9 bases. The J segment lost 5 bases and the V segment lost 2 bases, leaving 17 bases of the junction unmatched. Germline V gives CDR1 SGHNT, CDR2 YYREEE (reference sequence). CDR3 length: 19 residues. DNA of the CDR3: TGTGCCAGCAGCTTCGCCGGGACAGGGTCCCCTTGGCGAGATCAGCCCCAGCATTTT. Encoded protein: CASSFAGTGSPWRDQPQHF.

The V and J genes are TRBV9 and TRBJ2-3; no reliable D call. V was clipped by 3 bases and J by 1 base, with 6 bases between them. The CDR3 covers 13 residues. CDR1 is SGDLS, CDR2 YYNGEE, per germline. The CDR3 protein is CASSGRGTDTQYF. In DNA form, the CDR3 reads TGTGCCAGCAGCGGGAGAGGCACAGATACGCAGTATTTT.

This chain's CDR3 is CASSLGSGAGDGYTF. The CDR3 DNA is TGTGCCAGCAGCTTAGGGTCCGGGGCAGGGGATGGCTACACCTTC. The chain links TRBV7-9 to TRBJ1-2; D is perhaps TRBD1 (6 bases). Germline V CDR1 and CDR2: SEHNR, FQNEAQ (reference sequence). V gave up 1 base and J gave up 6 bases, with 15 bases separating them. CDR3 length: 15 residues.

The chain links TRBV18 to TRBJ2-7; 10 nucleotides match TRBD2. Looked up from germline, CDR1 is KGHSH and CDR2 is LQKENI. The V gene end was trimmed by 2 bases and the J gene end by 5 bases; junction bases not matched to a gene: 0. This CDR3 is 13 amino acids long. CDR3 amino acids: CASSPGLADEQYF. CDR3 coding DNA: TGTGCCAGCTCACCAGGACTAGCGGACGAGCAGTACTTC.

This chain joins TRBV11-2 and TRBJ2-2; TRBD2 matches 7 bases. Trimming removed 0 bases from V and 5 bases from J; junction bases left unmatched: 6. The CDR3 is 16 amino acids. The germline gives CDR1 SGHAT, CDR2 FQNNGV. The CDR3 bases are TGTGCCAGCAGCTTAGAGGGGCAGGGAGGGACCGGGGAGCTGTTTTTT. Amino acid sequence: CASSLEGQGGTGELFF.